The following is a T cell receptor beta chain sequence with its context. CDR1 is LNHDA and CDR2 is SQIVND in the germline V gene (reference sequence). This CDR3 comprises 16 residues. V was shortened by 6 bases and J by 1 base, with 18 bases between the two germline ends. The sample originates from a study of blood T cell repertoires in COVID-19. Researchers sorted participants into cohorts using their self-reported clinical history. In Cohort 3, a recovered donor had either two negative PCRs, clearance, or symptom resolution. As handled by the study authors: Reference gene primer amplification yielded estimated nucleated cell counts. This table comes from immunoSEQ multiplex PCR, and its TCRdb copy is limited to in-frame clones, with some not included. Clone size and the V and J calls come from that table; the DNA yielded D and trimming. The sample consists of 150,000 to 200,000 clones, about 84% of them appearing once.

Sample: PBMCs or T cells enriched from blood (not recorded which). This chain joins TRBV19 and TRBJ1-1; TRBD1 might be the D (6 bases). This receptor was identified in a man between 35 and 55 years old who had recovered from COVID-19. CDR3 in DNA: TGTGCCAGTAGGAAATACAGGGCTCCGCCGAACACTGAAGCTTTCTTT. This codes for CASRKYRAPPNTEAFF.